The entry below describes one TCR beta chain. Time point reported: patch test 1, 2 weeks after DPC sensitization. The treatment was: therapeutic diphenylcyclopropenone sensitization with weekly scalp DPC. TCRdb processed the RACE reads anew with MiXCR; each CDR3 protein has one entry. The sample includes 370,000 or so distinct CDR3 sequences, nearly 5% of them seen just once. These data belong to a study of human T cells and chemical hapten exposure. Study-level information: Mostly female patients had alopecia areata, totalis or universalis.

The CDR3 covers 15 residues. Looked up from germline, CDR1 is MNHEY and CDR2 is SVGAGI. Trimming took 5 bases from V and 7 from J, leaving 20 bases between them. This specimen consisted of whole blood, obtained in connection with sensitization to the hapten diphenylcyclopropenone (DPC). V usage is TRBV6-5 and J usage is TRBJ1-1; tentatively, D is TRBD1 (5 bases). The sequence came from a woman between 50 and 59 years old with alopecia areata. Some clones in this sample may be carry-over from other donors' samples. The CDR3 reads CASSPQGGRSSEAFF. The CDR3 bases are TGTGCCAGCAGTCCGCAGGGAGGAAGAAGTAGTGAAGCTTTCTTT.